These T cell receptor beta chains were read from a single sample in a study of blood T cell repertoires in COVID-19. Generated by immunoSEQ multiplex PCR, the TCRdb table keeps only in-frame clones and is missing some. The sample lists about 81,000 clones, about 91% seen once, with more than 4.5% in the top ten. Sequencing was done on a sample of peripheral blood. These receptors were collected from a woman aged 80 or over with acute or convalescent COVID-19. CDR3s include the opening cysteine and the closing phenylalanine or tryptophan. D genes are given only for firm matches. Only part of the rows carry a size: once, few, many, or a class if the clone is expanded.

TRBJ2-3	NA	TRBV19	TRBD1	16	TGTGCCAGTAGTATAAACAGGGGGTTATACACAGATACGCAGTATTTT	CASSINRGLYTDTQYF
TRBJ2-2	NA	TRBV5-1	NA	16	TGCGCCAGCAGCTTCCTTGCGGGACCGAACACCGGGGAGCTGTTTTTT	CASSFLAGPNTGELFF
TRBJ2-1	NA	TRBV7-6	TRBD1	14	TGTGCCAGCAGCTTAGCGGGAACAGGGGTTGAGCAGTTCTTC	CASSLAGTGVEQFF
TRBJ2-1	few	TRBV5-1	NA	15	TGCGCCAGCAGCACTCAGGGGACCGAATACAATGAGCAGTTCTTC	CASSTQGTEYNEQFF
TRBJ2-3	NA	TRBV5-4	NA	13	TGTGCCAGCAGCTTGCCCGGGTCTGATACGCAGTATTTT	CASSLPGSDTQYF
TRBJ2-7	NA	TRBV19	NA	17	TGTGCCAGTAGCCCCTCACGGGCAGGGGCGAATAGATTCGAGCAGTACTTC	CASSPSRAGANRFEQYF
TRBJ1-1	NA	TRBV6-5	TRBD1	14	TGTGCCAGCAGGGCCCAGGGGGCGAACACTGAAGCTTTCTTT	CASRAQGANTEAFF
TRBJ2-5	NA	TRBV20-1	TRBD1	11	TGCAGTGCCAGACAGGGAGAGACCCAGTACTTC	CSARQGETQYF
TRBJ2-5	NA	TRBV29-1	NA	12	TGCAGCGTTGAAGACGGGTTAGAGACCCAGTACTTC	CSVEDGLETQYF
TRBJ2-7	NA	TRBV13	NA	15	TGTGCCAGCAGCTTATATGGCTCCCCCTCCTACGAGCAGTACTTC	CASSLYGSPSYEQYF
TRBJ1-1	NA	TRBV12-3/TRBV12-4	NA	13	TGTGCCAGCAGAAGGACTAGGAACACTGAAGCTTTCTTT	CASRRTRNTEAFF
TRBJ1-1	once	TRBV12-3/TRBV12-4	NA	13	TGTGCCAGCAGTTTACAGGGGAACACTGAAGCTTTCTTT	CASSLQGNTEAFF
TRBJ2-7	NA	TRBV30	TRBD1	14	TGTGCCTGGAGTGCAGGGAACAGGGGTCGCGAGCAGTACTTC	CAWSAGNRGREQYF
TRBJ2-7	NA	TRBV2	TRBD1	18	TGTGCCAGCAGTGAAGGCCGCTTTACAGGGGGCAACCTCTACGAGCAGTACTTC	CASSEGRFTGGNLYEQYF
TRBJ2-1	NA	TRBV12-5	TRBD2	16	TGTGCTAGTGGTCCCCCCGGTAGCGGGGCCTACAATGAGCAGTTCTTC	CASGPPGSGAYNEQFF
TRBJ1-1	NA	TRBV5-1	NA	14	TGCGCCAGCAGCTTTATCAGGGGTCAAACTGAAGCTTTCTTT	CASSFIRGQTEAFF
TRBJ2-1	NA	TRBV20-1	TRBD2	12	TGCAGTGCTAGTAGCGGGAGGAATGAGCAGTTCTTC	CSASSGRNEQFF
TRBJ1-4	NA	TRBV5-1	TRBD1	14	TGCGCCAGCAGCCCAGGGGGTGCTAATGAAAAACTGTTTTTT	CASSPGGANEKLFF
TRBJ2-1	few	TRBV6-1	NA	12	TGTGCCAGCAGTGAAACGCGGAATGAGCAGTTCTTC	CASSETRNEQFF
TRBJ2-2	NA	TRBV7-3	NA	14	TGTGCCAGCAGCCGCGGGCGTGACACCGGGGAGCTGTTTTTT	CASSRGRDTGELFF
TRBJ2-3	NA	TRBV3-1/TRBV3-2	TRBD2	17	TGTGCCAGCAGCCCTAGCGGGGGACTTCTTAGCACAGATACGCAGTATTTT	CASSPSGGLLSTDTQYF
TRBJ1-2	NA	TRBV5-1	NA	13	TGCGCCAGCAGCTTGGCGGACGGCGGACAGCGCACCTTC	CASSLADGGQRTF
TRBJ1-4	once	TRBV4-3	TRBD1	16	TGCGCCAGCAGCCAAGACGGGACAGCGGATAATGAAAAACTGTTTTTT	CASSQDGTADNEKLFF
TRBJ1-4	NA	TRBV5-1	NA	14	TGCGCCAGCAGCTCCGGGACAAATAATGAAAAACTGTTTTTT	CASSSGTNNEKLFF
TRBJ2-3	NA	TRBV9	NA	14	TGTGCCAGCAGCGTGAACCTTCACGGGGATACGCAGTATTTT	CASSVNLHGDTQYF
TRBJ2-7	NA	TRBV7-6	TRBD1	14	TGTGCCAGCAGCTCGAACAGGGGAGCCTACGAGCAGTACTTC	CASSSNRGAYEQYF
TRBJ2-7	NA	TRBV6-6	TRBD2	15	TGTGCCAGCAGGACGGCGGGGGGCTCCCTCTACGAGCAGTACTTC	CASRTAGGSLYEQYF
TRBJ1-1	NA	TRBV7-9	TRBD1	15	TGTGCCAGCAGCTTAGAGGGATTTGGGACAGGAGCAGCTTTCTTT	CASSLEGFGTGAAFF
TRBJ2-7	NA	TRBV6-4	NA	13	TGTGCCAGCAGTGTTGAGGCCTCCTACGAGCAGTACTTC	CASSVEASYEQYF
TRBJ2-5	NA	TRBV5-4	TRBD2	16	TGTGCCAGCAGCTTGGCCGGGGGGGGTTGGGTAGAGACCCAGTACTTC	CASSLAGGGWVETQYF
TRBJ1-2	NA	TRBV2	NA	15	TGTGCCAGCAGTGATCCGGGTCGGATAAACTATGGCTACACCTTC	CASSDPGRINYGYTF
TRBJ2-7	NA	TRBV2	TRBD1	15	TGTGCCAGCAGTGAAAGGGGGCAGGGCCCCTACGAGCAGTACTTC	CASSERGQGPYEQYF
TRBJ2-1	NA	TRBV3-1/TRBV3-2	TRBD2	15	TGTGCCAGCAGCCTCGGGGGGGACTCCTACAATGAGCAGTTCTTC	CASSLGGDSYNEQFF
TRBJ2-1	NA	TRBV5-4	TRBD2	16	TGTGCCAGCAGCCCTCCAAAAAAGCGGGGGCACAATGAGCAGTTCTTC	CASSPPKKRGHNEQFF
TRBJ2-5	NA	TRBV7-2	TRBD1	14	TGTGCCAGCAGCTCAGACAGGGGGCCTGTTGGGCCGTACTTC	CASSSDRGPVGPYF
TRBJ2-3	NA	TRBV5-5	NA	15	TGTGCCAGCAGCTTGGATGGACAGTACACAGATACGCAGTATTTT	CASSLDGQYTDTQYF
TRBJ2-3	NA	TRBV18	NA	15	TGTGCCAGCTCACCCGAGACGGGGGGCACAGATACGCAGTATTTT	CASSPETGGTDTQYF
TRBJ1-3	once	TRBV19	NA	14	TGTGCCAGTAGTATCCCGAGAAATGGAAACACCATATATTTT	CASSIPRNGNTIYF
TRBJ1-1	NA	TRBV3-1/TRBV3-2	TRBD1	14	TGTGCCAGCAGCCCGAGAGGAGGGGGCGCTGAAGCTTTCTTT	CASSPRGGGAEAFF
TRBJ2-2	NA	TRBV11-3	TRBD1	14	TGTGCCAGCAGCCCCGGACAGGGTGCCGGGGAGCTGTTTTTT	CASSPGQGAGELFF
TRBJ2-1	NA	TRBV19	NA	14	TGTGCCAGTAGAGCACAGCCTCAGTACAATGAGCAGTTCTTC	CASRAQPQYNEQFF
TRBJ2-1	once	TRBV6-5	TRBD2	14	TGTGCCAGCAGACCGGGACTAGCGCCGAATGAGCAGTTCTTC	CASRPGLAPNEQFF
TRBJ2-7	NA	TRBV11-2	NA	14	TGTGCCAGCAGCCTAGGACAGTCTAGTGGCGAGCAGTACTTC	CASSLGQSSGEQYF
TRBJ2-1	NA	TRBV19	TRBD2	11	TGTGCCATTGGCGGGGGTGTTGAGCAGTTCTTC	CAIGGGVEQFF
TRBJ1-5	NA	TRBV7-2	TRBD1	15	TGTGCCAGCAGCCCGGGGACAGGGCTCCATCAGCCCCAGCATTTT	CASSPGTGLHQPQHF
TRBJ2-3	once	TRBV12-3/TRBV12-4	NA	12	TGTGCCAGCAGTTACCAGGGTACTACGCAGTATTTT	CASSYQGTTQYF
TRBJ2-7	NA	TRBV19	NA	14	TGTGCCAGTAGTATACGGGGCCAGGGGTACGAGCAGTACTTC	CASSIRGQGYEQYF
TRBJ1-2	NA	TRBV6-2/TRBV6-3	NA	14	TGTGCCAGCAGTTACAGGAGAAGTAACTATGGCTACACCTTC	CASSYRRSNYGYTF
TRBJ2-1	NA	TRBV20-1	NA	14	TGCAGTGCTAGTGACGGGGGATTATACAATGAGCAGTTCTTC	CSASDGGLYNEQFF
TRBJ1-1	few	TRBV6-5	NA	15	TGTGCCAGCGGAAGTACAGGGAACCTAGGTACTGAAGCTTTCTTT	CASGSTGNLGTEAFF
TRBJ1-1	NA	TRBV20-1	TRBD1	11	TGCAGTGCTGGGGGGGGACAGGGGAAGACTTTT	CSAGGGQGKTF
TRBJ2-7	NA	TRBV5-8	NA	14	TGTGCCAGCAGCTTGGGGGACACGGCCTACGAGCAGTACTTC	CASSLGDTAYEQYF
TRBJ1-1	NA	TRBV27	TRBD1	15	TGTGCCAGCAGTTCGGTTGACAGGGCATTCACTGAAGCTTTCTTT	CASSSVDRAFTEAFF